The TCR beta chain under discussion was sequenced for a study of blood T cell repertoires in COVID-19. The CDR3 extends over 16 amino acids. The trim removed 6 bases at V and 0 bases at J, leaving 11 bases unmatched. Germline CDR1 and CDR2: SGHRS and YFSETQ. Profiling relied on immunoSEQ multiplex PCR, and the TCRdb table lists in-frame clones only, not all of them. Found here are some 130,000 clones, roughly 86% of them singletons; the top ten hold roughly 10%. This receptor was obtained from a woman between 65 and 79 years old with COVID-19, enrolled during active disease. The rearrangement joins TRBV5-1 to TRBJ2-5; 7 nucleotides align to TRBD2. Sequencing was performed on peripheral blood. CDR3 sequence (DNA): TGCGCCAGCAACAACGGGGGGAGTGTTTACCAAGAGACCCAGTACTTC. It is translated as CASNNGGSVYQETQYF.